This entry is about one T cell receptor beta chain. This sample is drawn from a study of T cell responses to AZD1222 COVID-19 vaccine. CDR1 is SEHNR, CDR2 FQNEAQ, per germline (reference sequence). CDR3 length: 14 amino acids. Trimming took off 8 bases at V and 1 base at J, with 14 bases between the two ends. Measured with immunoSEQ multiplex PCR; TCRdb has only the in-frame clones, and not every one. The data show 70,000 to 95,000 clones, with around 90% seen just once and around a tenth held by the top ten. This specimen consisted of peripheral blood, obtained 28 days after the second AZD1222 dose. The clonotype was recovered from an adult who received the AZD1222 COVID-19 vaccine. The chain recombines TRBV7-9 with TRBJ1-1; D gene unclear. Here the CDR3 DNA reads TGTGCCAGCGGACCCCGGGCCCCGAACACTGAAGCTTTCTTT. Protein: CASGPRAPNTEAFF. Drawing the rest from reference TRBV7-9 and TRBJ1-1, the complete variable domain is DTGVSQNPRHKITKRGQNVTFRCDPISEHNRLYWYRQTLGQGPEFLTYFQNEAQLEKSRLLSDRFSAERPKGSFSTLEIQRTEQGDSAMYLCASGPRAPNTEAFFGQGTRLTVV.